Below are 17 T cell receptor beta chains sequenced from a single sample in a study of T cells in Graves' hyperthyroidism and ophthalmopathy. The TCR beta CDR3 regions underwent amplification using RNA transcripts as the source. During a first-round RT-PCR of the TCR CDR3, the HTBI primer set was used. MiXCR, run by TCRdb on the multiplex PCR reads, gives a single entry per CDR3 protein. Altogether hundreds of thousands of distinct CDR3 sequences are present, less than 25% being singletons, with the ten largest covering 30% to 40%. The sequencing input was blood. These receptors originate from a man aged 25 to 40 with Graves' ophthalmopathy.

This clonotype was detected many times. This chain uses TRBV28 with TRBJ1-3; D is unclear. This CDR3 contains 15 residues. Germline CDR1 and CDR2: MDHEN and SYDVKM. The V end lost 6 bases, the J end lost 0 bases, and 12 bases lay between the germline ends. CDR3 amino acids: CASSLDSDSGNTIYF. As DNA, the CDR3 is TGTGCCAGCAGCCTTGACTCCGACTCTGGAAACACCATATATTTT.

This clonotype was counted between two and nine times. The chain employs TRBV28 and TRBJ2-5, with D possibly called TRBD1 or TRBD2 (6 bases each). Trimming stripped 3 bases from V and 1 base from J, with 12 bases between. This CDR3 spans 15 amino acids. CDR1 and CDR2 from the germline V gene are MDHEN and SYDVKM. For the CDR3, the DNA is TGTGCCAGCAGTTTTCAGTGGGGGGCCCAAGAGACCCAGTACTTC. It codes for CASSFQWGAQETQYF.

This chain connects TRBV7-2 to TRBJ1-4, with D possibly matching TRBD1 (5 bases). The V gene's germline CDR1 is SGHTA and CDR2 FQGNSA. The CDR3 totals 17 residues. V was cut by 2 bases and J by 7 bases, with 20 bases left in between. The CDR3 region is CASSLRPRPGSSEKLFF. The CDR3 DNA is TGTGCCAGCAGCTTAAGGCCCCGTCCAGGGTCGAGTGAAAAACTGTTTTTT.

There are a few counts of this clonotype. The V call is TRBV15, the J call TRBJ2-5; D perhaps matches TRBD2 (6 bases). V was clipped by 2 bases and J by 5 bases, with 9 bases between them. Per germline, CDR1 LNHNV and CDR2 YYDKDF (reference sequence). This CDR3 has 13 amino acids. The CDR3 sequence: CATSRREEETQYF. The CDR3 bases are TGTGCCACCAGCAGAAGGGAGGAGGAGACCCAGTACTTC. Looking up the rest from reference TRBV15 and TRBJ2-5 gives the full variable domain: DAMVIQNPRYQVTQFGKPVTLSCSQTLNHNVMYWYQQKSSQAPKLLFHYYDKDFNNEADTPDNFQSRRPNTSFCFLDIRSPGLGDTAMYLCATSRREEETQYFGPGTRLLVL.

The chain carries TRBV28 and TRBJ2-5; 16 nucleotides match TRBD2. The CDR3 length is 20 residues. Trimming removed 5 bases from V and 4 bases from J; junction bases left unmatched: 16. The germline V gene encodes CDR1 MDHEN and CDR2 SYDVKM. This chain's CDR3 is CASSTGPGTSGRAGGETQYF. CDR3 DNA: TGTGCCAGCAGTACCGGTCCCGGGACTAGCGGGAGGGCCGGGGGAGAGACCCAGTACTTC.

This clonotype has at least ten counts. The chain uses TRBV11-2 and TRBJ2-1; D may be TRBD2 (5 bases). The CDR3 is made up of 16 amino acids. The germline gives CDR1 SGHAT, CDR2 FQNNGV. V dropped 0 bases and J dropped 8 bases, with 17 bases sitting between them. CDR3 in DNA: TGTGCCAGCAGCTTAGAATTTCGGTGGGAGTGGTATGAGCAGTTCTTC. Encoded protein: CASSLEFRWEWYEQFF. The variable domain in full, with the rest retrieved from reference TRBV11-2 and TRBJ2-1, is EAGVAQSPRYKIIEKRQSVAFWCNPISGHATLYWYQQILGQGPKLLIQFQNNGVVDDSQLPKDRFSAERLKGVDSTLKIQPAKLEDSAVYLCASSLEFRWEWYEQFFGPGTRLTVL.

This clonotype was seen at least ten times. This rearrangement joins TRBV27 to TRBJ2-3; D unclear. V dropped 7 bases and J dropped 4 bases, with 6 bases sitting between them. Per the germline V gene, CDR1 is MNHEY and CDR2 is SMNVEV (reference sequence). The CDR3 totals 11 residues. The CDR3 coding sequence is TGTGCCAGCATTGAGGCAGATACGCAGTATTTT. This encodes CASIEADTQYF.

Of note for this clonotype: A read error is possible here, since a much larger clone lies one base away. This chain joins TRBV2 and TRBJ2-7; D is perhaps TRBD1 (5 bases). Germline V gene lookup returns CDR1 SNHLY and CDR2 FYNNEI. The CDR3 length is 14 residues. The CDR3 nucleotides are TGTGCCAGCAGTGCACAGGTAGCTACCTACGAGCAGCACTTC. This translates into CASSAQVATYEQHF.

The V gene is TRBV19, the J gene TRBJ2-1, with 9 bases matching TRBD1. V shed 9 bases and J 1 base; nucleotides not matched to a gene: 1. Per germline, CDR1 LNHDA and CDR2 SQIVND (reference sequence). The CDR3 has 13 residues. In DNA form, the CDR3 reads TGTGCCAGGACAGGGGGTTCCTACAATGAGCAGTTCTTC. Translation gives CARTGGSYNEQFF.

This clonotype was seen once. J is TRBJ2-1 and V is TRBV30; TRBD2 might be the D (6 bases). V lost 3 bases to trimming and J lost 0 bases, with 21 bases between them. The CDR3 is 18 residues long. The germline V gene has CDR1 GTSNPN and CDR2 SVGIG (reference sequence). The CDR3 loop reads CAWRFGGLTSGSYNEQFF. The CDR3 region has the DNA TGTGCCTGGAGGTTTGGGGGACTCACCTCGGGCTCCTACAATGAGCAGTTCTTC.

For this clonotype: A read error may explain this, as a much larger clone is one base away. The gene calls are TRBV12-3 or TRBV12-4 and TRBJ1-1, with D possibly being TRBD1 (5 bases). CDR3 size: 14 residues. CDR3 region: CASSFVQGGTGAFF. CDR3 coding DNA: TGTGCCAGCAGTTTCGTCCAGGGTGGTACTGGAGCTTTCTTT.

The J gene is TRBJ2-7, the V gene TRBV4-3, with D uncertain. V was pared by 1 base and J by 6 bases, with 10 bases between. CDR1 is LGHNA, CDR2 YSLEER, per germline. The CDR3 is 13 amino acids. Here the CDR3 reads CASSQVRVAEQYF. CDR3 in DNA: TGCGCCAGCAGCCAAGTCCGGGTTGCCGAGCAGTACTTC.

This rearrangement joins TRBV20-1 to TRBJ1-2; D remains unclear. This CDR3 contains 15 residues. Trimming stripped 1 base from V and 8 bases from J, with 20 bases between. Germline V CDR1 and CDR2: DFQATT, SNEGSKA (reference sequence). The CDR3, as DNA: TGCAGTGCTAGAGCCCCGATCGGTCCCGGCGGAGGCTACACCTTC. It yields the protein CSARAPIGPGGGYTF.

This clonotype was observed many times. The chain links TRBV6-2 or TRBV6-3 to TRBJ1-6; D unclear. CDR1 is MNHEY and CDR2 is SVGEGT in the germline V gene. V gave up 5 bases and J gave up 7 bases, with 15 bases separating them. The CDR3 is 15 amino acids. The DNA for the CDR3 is TGTGCCAGCAGTACCTTTGAAGGGAGGAATTCACCCCTCCACTTT. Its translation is CASSTFEGRNSPLHF.

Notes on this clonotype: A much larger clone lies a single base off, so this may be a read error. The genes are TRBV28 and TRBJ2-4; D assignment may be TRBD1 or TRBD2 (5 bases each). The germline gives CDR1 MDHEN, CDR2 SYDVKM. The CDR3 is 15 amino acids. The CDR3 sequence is CASSLSGRSGNMQYF. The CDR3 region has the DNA TGTGCCAGCAGTTTATCGGGACGTTCGGGAAACATGCAGTACTTC.

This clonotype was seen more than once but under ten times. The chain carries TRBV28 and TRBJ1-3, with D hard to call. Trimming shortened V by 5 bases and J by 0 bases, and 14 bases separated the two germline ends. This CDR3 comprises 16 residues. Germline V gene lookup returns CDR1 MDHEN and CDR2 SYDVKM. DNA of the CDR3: TGTGCCAGCAGTCTTAGGACCGGAAGCTCTGGAAACACCATATATTTT. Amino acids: CASSLRTGSSGNTIYF.

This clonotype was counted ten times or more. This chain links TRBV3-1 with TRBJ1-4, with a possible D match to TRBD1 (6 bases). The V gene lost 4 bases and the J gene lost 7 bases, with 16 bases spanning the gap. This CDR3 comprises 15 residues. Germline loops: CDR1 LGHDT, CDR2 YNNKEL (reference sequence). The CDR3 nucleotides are TGTGCCAGCAGCCCGGGACACCCCGCAGGTGAAAAACTGTTTTTT. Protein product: CASSPGHPAGEKLFF.